These 25 T cell receptor beta chains came from one sample sequenced in a study of Graves' ophthalmopathy and Graves' hyperthyroidism. Transcripts of RNA were the source for amplifying TCR beta CDR3 regions. The first round was an RT-PCR with HTBI primers, and the second round was a multiplex PCR. A single record per CDR3 protein comes from TCRdb applying MiXCR to the multiplex PCR reads. The profile covers some 360,000 distinct CDR3 sequences, with approximately 18% appearing a single time and roughly 2.3% taken by the ten largest. Input material: peripheral blood. The receptors originated from an adult woman with stable Graves' hyperthyroidism.

This clonotype has ten or more counts. The rearrangement links TRBV7-9 to TRBJ1-2; unclear D gene. The germline CDR1 and CDR2 sequences are SEHNR and FQNEAQ (reference sequence). The CDR3 runs to 14 residues. The ends were cut back, 6 bases at V and 3 bases at J, with 14 bases in the middle. CDR3 nucleotides: TGTGCCAGCAGTCGGGGATGGCAGGACTATGGCTACACCTTC. It translates to CASSRGWQDYGYTF. Variable domain in full (rest from reference TRBV7-9 and TRBJ1-2): DTGVSQNPRHKITKRGQNVTFRCDPISEHNRLYWYRQTLGQGPEFLTYFQNEAQLEKSRLLSDRFSAERPKGSFSTLEIQRTEQGDSAMYLCASSRGWQDYGYTFGSGTRLTVV.

The chain couples TRBV6-1 to TRBJ2-7; 10 bases are shared with TRBD1. The CDR3 loop spans 14 amino acids. The germline CDR1 and CDR2 sequences are MNHNS and SASEGT. J was trimmed by 7 bases and V by 7 bases; bases with no gene match: 10. CDR3 nucleotide sequence: TGTGCCAGCAAAGGGACAGGGGTAATCCGGGAGCAGTACTTC. Translating it yields CASKGTGVIREQYF.

This clonotype was observed at least ten times. The chain uses TRBV30 and TRBJ1-1, with no clear D. In germline, CDR1 is GTSNPN, CDR2 SVGIG (reference sequence). The CDR3 consists of 15 residues. Between the trimmed V and J ends, which lost 0 bases and 3 bases, there was a span of 14 bases. The CDR3 region has the DNA TGTGCCTGGAGTGTCCGACGGGGATGGGACACTGAAGCTTTCTTT. This codes for CAWSVRRGWDTEAFF. The full variable domain, completed using reference TRBV30 and TRBJ1-1, is SQTIHQWPATLVQPVGSPLSLECTVEGTSNPNLYWYRQAAGRGLQLLFYSVGIGQISSEVPQNLSASRPQDRQFILSSKKLLLSDSGFYLCAWSVRRGWDTEAFFGQGTRLTVV.

This clonotype was counted many times. The chain employs TRBV19 and TRBJ1-5; the match to TRBD1 covers 10 bases. The CDR3 runs to 18 residues. J lost 1 base, V lost 5 bases, and 11 bases had no gene match. Germline-derived CDR1 and CDR2 are LNHDA and SQIVND (reference sequence). The CDR3 coding sequence is TGTGCCAGTAGTCCTCGGGACAGGGGTGTGGAGAGCAATCAGCCCCAGCATTTT. Translation gives CASSPRDRGVESNQPQHF.

This clonotype was found many times. This chain links TRBV4-2 with TRBJ1-5; D uncertain. V gave up 2 bases and J gave up 0 bases, with 8 bases separating them. The CDR3 runs to 15 residues. Looked up from germline, CDR1 is LGHNA and CDR2 is YNFKEQ. This CDR3 reads CASSQLDNSNQPQHF. Written as DNA, the CDR3 is TGTGCCAGCAGCCAATTGGATAATAGCAATCAGCCCCAGCATTTT.

This clonotype occurred many times. This chain connects TRBV29-1 to TRBJ2-7; 10 bases match TRBD1. This CDR3 has 14 amino acids. After removal of 3 bases from V and 3 bases from J, the junction contained 5 bases not matched to a gene. The germline gives CDR1 SQVTM, CDR2 ANQGSEA. The CDR3 DNA follows: TGCAGCGTTGAGAGGACAGGGGGAGACTACGAGCAGTACTTC. It codes for CSVERTGGDYEQYF.

This clonotype came up many times. The V and J genes are TRBV7-2 and TRBJ2-2; 7 nucleotides line up with TRBD1. CDR1 is SGHTA and CDR2 is FQGNSA in the germline V gene. The CDR3 is 18 residues long. The V gene end was trimmed by 5 bases and the J gene end by 4 bases; junction bases not matched to a gene: 16. The CDR3 nucleotides read TGTGCCAGCAGCCTTTGGACAGGATCAAATGTTATCACCGGGGAGCTGTTTTTT. It encodes CASSLWTGSNVITGELFF.

This clonotype was recorded many times. The J gene is TRBJ2-7, the V gene TRBV5-1, with 8 bases aligning to TRBD1. CDR3 length: 12 amino acids. Germline CDR1 and CDR2: SGHRS and YFSETQ. After removal of 4 bases from V and 6 bases from J, the junction contained 3 bases not matched to a gene. The CDR3 DNA sequence: TGCGCCAGCAGCAGGACAGGGTTCGAGCAGTACTTC. It is translated as CASSRTGFEQYF.

This clonotype was seen ten or more times. The chain combines TRBV6-5 with TRBJ1-1; D not certain. Between the trimmed V and J ends, which lost 2 bases and 5 bases, there was a span of 9 bases. Germline V gene sequence: CDR1 MNHEY, CDR2 SVGAGI. CDR3 length: 13 residues. DNA of the CDR3: TGTGCCAGCAGTTACGAGCCAGAAACTGAAGCTTTCTTT. It encodes CASSYEPETEAFF.

This clonotype has at least ten counts. The J gene is TRBJ1-1, the V gene TRBV12-3 or TRBV12-4; D is ambiguous. V dropped 4 bases and J dropped 1 base, with 13 bases sitting between them. The CDR3 runs to 15 residues. CDR3 nucleotide sequence: TGTGCCAGCAGTTCAGGCGGACGGCGGAACACTGAAGCTTTCTTT. It codes for CASSSGGRRNTEAFF.

This clonotype was seen at least ten times. V and J are TRBV5-6 and TRBJ1-1, with D possibly TRBD1 on 5 matching bases. Trimming left V 0 bases short and J 5 bases short, with 14 bases between. Germline-derived CDR1 and CDR2 are SGHDT and YYEEEE. CDR3 length equals 15 residues. CDR3 residues: CASSLVVRVKTEAFF. The CDR3 coding sequence is TGTGCCAGCAGCTTGGTCGTCAGGGTAAAGACTGAAGCTTTCTTT.

This clonotype was counted many times. CDR3 residues: CASSPATNPSSNTGELFF. The CDR3 nucleotides are TGCGCCAGCAGCCCTGCGACAAACCCTTCCTCGAACACCGGGGAGCTGTTTTTT. The V gene is TRBV5-1, the J gene TRBJ2-2; D ambiguous. CDR3 length equals 18 residues. The germline V gene encodes CDR1 SGHRS and CDR2 YFSETQ. Trimming shortened V by 4 bases and J by 0 bases, and 19 bases separated the two germline ends.

This clonotype occurred many times. The V call is TRBV6-5, the J call TRBJ1-6; no clear D gene. V was clipped by 2 bases and J by 3 bases, with 11 bases between them. Per germline, CDR1 MNHEY and CDR2 SVGAGI. CDR3 length: 16 residues. The CDR3 here is CASSYRRSFYNSPLHF. The CDR3 nucleotides are TGTGCCAGCAGTTACCGCCGAAGTTTCTATAATTCACCCCTCCACTTT.

This clonotype came up a few times. V is TRBV2 and J is TRBJ2-7; D remains unclear. The germline CDR1 and CDR2 sequences are SNHLY and FYNNEI. The CDR3 contains 13 residues. V gave up 7 bases and J gave up 3 bases, with 13 bases separating them. For the CDR3, the DNA is TGTGCCAGCAAGGTTGGCGGCAACTACGAGCAGTACTTC. Translated, it gives CASKVGGNYEQYF.

This rearrangement joins TRBV19 to TRBJ2-5; TRBD2 agrees at 11 bases. With 5 bases clipped from V and 2 bases from J, the junction kept 4 bases outside the gene matches. This CDR3 region has 15 residues. The germline V gene encodes CDR1 LNHDA and CDR2 SQIVND (reference sequence). CDR3 sequence reads: CASSELAGVQETQYF. CDR3 nucleotides: TGTGCCAGTAGTGAACTAGCGGGGGTACAAGAGACCCAGTACTTC.

This clonotype was recorded many times. At one end the junction does not follow the germline gene, possibly because of a read error. The rearrangement uses TRBV29-1 and TRBJ2-7; a possible D gene is TRBD2 (5 bases). In germline, CDR1 is SQVTM, CDR2 ANQGSEA. The CDR3 runs to 12 residues. The CDR3 reads CSVGQDSYERYF. In DNA, the CDR3 is TGCAGCGTTGGGCAGGACTCCTACGAGCGGTACTTC.

This clonotype was seen ten or more times. V usage is TRBV7-3 and J usage is TRBJ2-2; D may be TRBD1 (5 bases). The CDR3 runs 14 residues. V shed 5 bases and J shed 1 base, with 8 bases lying between them. In germline, CDR1 is SGHTA, CDR2 FQGTGA. The chain's CDR3 is CASSPQGNTGELFF. Written as DNA, the CDR3 is TGTGCCAGCAGCCCTCAGGGGAACACCGGGGAGCTGTTTTTT.

This clonotype has ten or more counts. The CDR3 region is CASSDSQITLGANVLTF. CDR3 sequence (DNA): TGTGCCAGCAGTGATTCCCAAATTACACTCGGGGCCAACGTCCTGACTTTC. V usage is TRBV2 and J usage is TRBJ2-6; no reliable D call. Germline V gene data show CDR1 as SNHLY and CDR2 as FYNNEI. CDR3 length: 17 residues. The V and J ends lost 3 bases and 4 bases respectively, with 16 bases between them.

The V call is TRBV27, the J call TRBJ1-1; 7 bases line up with TRBD1. Germline trimming cut 4 bases from V and 2 bases from J; bases unmatched to any gene: 7. The CDR3 is made up of 15 amino acids. Looked up from germline, CDR1 is MNHEY and CDR2 is SMNVEV (reference sequence). CDR3 sequence: CASSWTGGGNTEAFF. CDR3 nucleotide sequence: TGTGCCAGCAGTTGGACAGGAGGAGGAAACACTGAAGCTTTCTTT.

This clonotype was detected many times. The chain carries TRBV10-3 and TRBJ1-2; TRBD1 aligns across 7 bases. This CDR3 region has 14 residues. CDR1 is ENHRY, CDR2 SYGVKD, per germline. Trimming took 0 bases from V and 4 from J; bases not matched to a gene: 2. CDR3 bases: TGTGCCATCAGTGAGTCTGGGGACAGCTATGGCTACACCTTC. Encoded protein: CAISESGDSYGYTF.

This clonotype appeared once. At one end, the junction sequence differs from germline, possibly due to a read error. The chain couples TRBV19 to TRBJ2-2, with a possible D match to TRBD2 (6 bases). The CDR3 loop spans 14 amino acids. From germline, CDR1 is LNHDA and CDR2 SQIVND (reference sequence). The CDR3 DNA is TGTGCCAGTATAGTCGGGGGTAACACCGGGGAGCTGCTTTTT. This translates into CASIVGGNTGELLF.

At least ten counts were recorded for this clonotype. V gene TRBV10-3 combines with J gene TRBJ2-5; possibly TRBD2 for D (5 bases). The CDR3 runs to 12 residues. Trimming took 10 bases from V and 5 from J, leaving 14 bases between them. Germline lookup yields CDR1 ENHRY and CDR2 SYGVKD. CDR3 sequence (DNA): TGTGCCACTTGGGGAGACGAGGAGACCCAGTACTTC. This encodes CATWGDEETQYF.

This clonotype was observed at least ten times. The chain has TRBV15 and TRBJ1-5, with D possibly TRBD1 on 5 matching bases. CDR3 length equals 15 residues. V shed 5 bases and J shed 6 bases, with 17 bases lying between them. Per the germline V gene, CDR1 is LNHNV and CDR2 is YYDKDF (reference sequence). This CDR3 is CATSRTAGGVQPQHF. In DNA form, the CDR3 reads TGTGCCACCAGCCGAACAGCGGGAGGGGTTCAGCCCCAGCATTTT.

In this sample, this clonotype turned up many times. This chain uses TRBV12-3 or TRBV12-4 with TRBJ2-2, with D uncertain. The CDR3 covers 16 residues. Trimming cost V 3 bases and J 0 bases, with 11 bases left between them. The DNA for the CDR3 is TGTGCCAGCAGTTTTCGGTCTAACGCGAACACCGGGGAGCTGTTTTTT. As protein: CASSFRSNANTGELFF.

This clonotype was recorded many times. The chain has TRBV5-1 and TRBJ1-1; 9 positions agree with TRBD1. The V and J ends lost 5 bases and 0 bases, in that order; junction bases with no gene match: 8. The germline CDR1 and CDR2 sequences are SGHRS and YFSETQ. The CDR3 is made up of 16 amino acids. The CDR3 DNA reads as TGCGCCAGCAGGCTGGGGGACAGGGAATTGAACACTGAAGCTTTCTTT. This codes for CASRLGDRELNTEAFF.